Presented here are 32 T cell receptor beta chains from one specimen sequenced in a study of blood T cell repertoires in COVID-19. TCRdb's table, derived via immunoSEQ multiplex PCR, lists solely in-frame clones and lacks some. This table holds around 140,000 clones, about 89% found once. The sample taken for sequencing was peripheral blood. These receptors all come from a man in his 60s with active or convalescent COVID-19.

This clone showed up just a few times. This chain connects TRBV25-1 to TRBJ2-5; the D gene is possibly TRBD1 (6 bases). The CDR3 runs to 15 residues. Germline V lookup: CDR1 MGHDK, CDR2 SYGVNS. Deletions cut 3 bases from V and 6 bases from J, with 17 bases between. The DNA for the CDR3 is TGTGCCAGCAGTGAGAGGGGGATAGCCGGGCAGACCCAGTACTTC. Translating it yields CASSERGIAGQTQYF. Full variable domain (missing parts from reference TRBV25-1 and TRBJ2-5): EADIYQTPRYLVIGTGKKITLECSQTMGHDKMYWYQQDPGMELHLIHYSYGVNSTEKGDLSSESTVSRIRTEHFPLTLESARPSHTSQYLCASSERGIAGQTQYFGPGTRLLVL.

This chain links TRBV5-1 with TRBJ2-1; D uncertain. The CDR3 totals 11 residues. In germline, CDR1 is SGHRS, CDR2 YFSETQ. Trimming pared 0 bases from V and 9 bases from J, leaving 4 bases between. The CDR3 DNA is TGCGCCAGCAGCTTGGGAGGTGAGCAGTTCTTC. Residues: CASSLGGEQFF. Based on the CDR3 plus reference TRBV5-1 and TRBJ2-1, the full variable domain is KAGVTQTPRYLIKTRGQQVTLSCSPISGHRSVSWYQQTPGQGLQFLFEYFSETQRNKGNFPGRFSGRQFSNSRSEMNVSTLELGDSALYLCASSLGGEQFFGPGTRLTVL.

CDR3 DNA: TGTGCCAGCAGCCATAACACCGGGGAGCTGTTTTTT. This sequence encodes CASSHNTGELFF. The genes are TRBV5-6 and TRBJ2-2, with no clear D. Germline CDR1 SGHDT, CDR2 YYEEEE. The CDR3 covers 12 residues. The V end was cut by 4 bases, the J end by 2 bases, with 3 bases between.

J is TRBJ1-6 and V is TRBV11-2; 8 nucleotides line up with TRBD1. CDR3 length equals 17 residues. V lost 3 bases to trimming and J lost 1 base; unmatched junction nucleotides: 5. CDR1 is SGHAT and CDR2 is FQNNGV in the germline V gene. CDR3 DNA sequence: TGTGCCAGCAGCTTCGGTACAGGGGGTTCCTATAATTCACCCCTCCACTTT. As protein: CASSFGTGGSYNSPLHF.

The rearrangement links TRBV3-1 (or the pseudogene TRBV3-2) to TRBJ2-7, with 11 bases identical to TRBD2. The CDR3 contains 14 residues. Per germline, CDR1 LGHDT and CDR2 YNNKEL (reference sequence). The trim removed 6 bases at V and 5 bases at J, leaving 6 bases unmatched. The chain's CDR3 is CASSSLAGGHEQYF. CDR3 coding DNA: TGTGCCAGCAGTTCTCTAGCGGGAGGCCACGAGCAGTACTTC.

This chain links TRBV11-2 with TRBJ2-1; 11 positions match TRBD2. Trimming at V came to 6 bases and at J to 4 bases, leaving 5 bases not matched to a gene. In germline, CDR1 is SGHAT, CDR2 FQNNGV. The CDR3 is made up of 15 amino acids. CDR3 loop: CASSYLAGGYNEQFF. For the CDR3, the DNA is TGTGCCAGCAGTTACCTAGCGGGAGGATACAATGAGCAGTTCTTC.

The chain employs TRBV5-5 and TRBJ2-1; 9 bases are shared with TRBD1. V gave up 4 bases and J gave up 4 bases; unmatched junction bases: 3. The CDR3 contains 14 residues. The germline CDR1 and CDR2 sequences are SGHKS and YYEKEE (reference sequence). The CDR3: CASSAGQGYNEQFF. The CDR3 DNA follows: TGTGCCAGCAGCGCGGGACAGGGATACAATGAGCAGTTCTTC.

The V gene is TRBV2, the J gene TRBJ2-7, with TRBD2 matching over 16 bases. Germline trimming cut 6 bases from V and 6 bases from J; bases unmatched to any gene: 8. The CDR3 consists of 16 residues. The V gene's germline CDR1 is SNHLY and CDR2 FYNNEI. The CDR3 spells CASRGTSGRAVSEQYF. The CDR3 nucleotides are TGTGCCAGCAGGGGGACTAGCGGGAGGGCCGTATCCGAGCAGTACTTC. Full variable domain (missing parts from reference TRBV2 and TRBJ2-7): EPEVTQTPSHQVTQMGQEVILRCVPISNHLYFYWYRQILGQKVEFLVSFYNNEISEKSEIFDDQFSVERPDGSNFTLKIRSTKLEDSAMYFCASRGTSGRAVSEQYFGPGTRLTVT.

The chain combines TRBV28 with TRBJ1-2, with 9 bases identical to TRBD1. This CDR3 region has 16 residues. Germline assignment: CDR1 MDHEN and CDR2 SYDVKM. The V segment lost 9 bases and the J segment 5 bases; nucleotides outside the gene matches: 16. The CDR3 sequence is CASKPRDRASPYGYTF. The CDR3 DNA follows: TGTGCCAGTAAACCCCGGGACAGGGCCTCCCCATATGGCTACACCTTC.

This chain connects TRBV6-5 to TRBJ2-1; TRBD1 aligns across 10 bases. The germline V gene has CDR1 MNHEY and CDR2 SVGAGI. The V gene end was trimmed by 7 bases and the J gene end by 8 bases; junction bases not matched to a gene: 5. CDR3 length equals 13 residues. The CDR3 spells CASKGTGVHEQFF. The CDR3 coding sequence is TGTGCCAGCAAGGGGACAGGGGTCCATGAGCAGTTCTTC.

The chain has TRBV18 and TRBJ1-1, with 8 bases matching TRBD1. Germline loops: CDR1 KGHSH, CDR2 LQKENI. This CDR3 is 15 amino acids long. V lost 2 bases, J lost 4 bases, and 6 bases stayed unmatched. The CDR3 reads CASSPGQGQGTEAFF. The CDR3 region has the DNA TGTGCCAGCTCACCAGGACAGGGACAAGGCACTGAAGCTTTCTTT.

This chain links TRBV30 with TRBJ1-1; D gene unclear. CDR1 and CDR2 (germline): GTSNPN, SVGIG (reference sequence). The CDR3 has 14 residues. V was clipped by 0 bases and J by 2 bases, with 10 bases between them. In DNA, the CDR3 is TGTGCCTGGAGTGTGTGGTCGGGAAACACTGAAGCTTTCTTT. This sequence encodes CAWSVWSGNTEAFF.

In DNA, the CDR3 is TGTGCCAGCAGCTTTATGGAGTACAATGAGCAGTTCTTC. Its protein product is CASSFMEYNEQFF. The rearrangement uses TRBV7-9 and TRBJ2-1; unclear D gene. Per germline, CDR1 SEHNR and CDR2 FQNEAQ (reference sequence). The CDR3 sequence is 13 residues long. Trimming cost V 3 bases and J 4 bases, with 7 bases left between them.

This clone was detected only a few times. The V call is TRBV21-1, the J call TRBJ2-4; the table gives TRBD2 as D, unverified against the DNA. TRBV21-1 is reported as a pseudogene. The CDR3 runs 21 residues. CDR3 bases: TGTGCCAGCAGCAAAGGGCGGACTAGCGGGAGGGCCCCACTAGCCAAAAACATTCAGTACTTC. Its translation: CASSKGRTSGRAPLAKNIQYF.

This chain uses TRBV28 with TRBJ1-2; D not certain. Trimming removed 7 bases at V and 7 bases at J, with 22 bases between. From germline, CDR1 is MDHEN and CDR2 SYDVKM. There are 15 residues in the CDR3. CDR3 nucleotides: TGTGCCAGCACTCTCGGGAAGGGCGATACGTTTGGCTACACCTTC. Residues: CASTLGKGDTFGYTF.

CDR3 nucleotides: TGTGCCAGCAGTTTAATCGGGGAGGTCGCAGATACGCAGTATTTT. It is translated as CASSLIGEVADTQYF. The V call is TRBV28, the J call TRBJ2-3, with D possibly matching TRBD2 (6 bases). V lost 2 bases and J lost 4, with 13 bases in between. Per germline, CDR1 MDHEN and CDR2 SYDVKM. The CDR3 runs to 15 residues.

This chain connects TRBV3-1 (or the pseudogene TRBV3-2) to TRBJ1-2; D uncertain. CDR3 length: 12 residues. CDR1 is LGHDT, CDR2 YNNKEL, per germline (reference sequence). V lost 1 base and J 7 bases, leaving 7 bases between the germline ends. The CDR3 is CASSQGRVGYTF. The CDR3 coding sequence is TGTGCCAGCAGCCAAGGTCGGGTTGGCTACACCTTC.

The chain links TRBV18 to TRBJ2-1, with D possibly being TRBD2 (6 bases). Trimming pared 11 bases from V and 9 bases from J, leaving 14 bases between. The CDR3 extends over 11 amino acids. Germline assignment: CDR1 KGHSH and CDR2 LQKENI. The CDR3: CAASEGTEQFF. The CDR3 region has the DNA TGTGCCGCTAGCGAGGGCACTGAGCAGTTCTTC.

V gene TRBV19 combines with J gene TRBJ2-3, with 9 bases lining up with TRBD1. V gave up 11 bases and J gave up 3 bases; unmatched junction bases: 6. The CDR3 totals 13 residues. Germline values: CDR1 LNHDA, CDR2 SQIVND (reference sequence). CDR3 in DNA: TGTGCCTCGGGACAGGGTCTAACAGATACGCAGTATTTT. Protein: CASGQGLTDTQYF.

This chain uses TRBV28 with TRBJ2-3; TRBD2 aligns across 9 bases. Germline V gene sequence: CDR1 MDHEN, CDR2 SYDVKM. V shed 5 bases and J 5 bases; nucleotides not matched to a gene: 11. There are 16 residues in the CDR3. Written as DNA, the CDR3 is TGTGCCAGCAGTGAGGCGGGAGGGGCCACTCGAGATACGCAGTATTTT. It specifies CASSEAGGATRDTQYF.

This clone was detected only a few times. The chain combines TRBV27 with TRBJ1-2, with 9 positions matching TRBD1. CDR1 MNHEY and CDR2 SMNVEV come from the germline V gene (reference sequence). This CDR3 spans 15 amino acids. V lost 7 bases, J lost 0 bases, and 6 bases stayed unmatched. The CDR3: CASNTQGAANYGYTF. CDR3 nucleotides: TGTGCCAGCAACACACAGGGGGCTGCTAACTATGGCTACACCTTC.

The gene calls are TRBV7-3 and TRBJ1-6, with 7 nucleotides matching TRBD1. V dropped 0 bases and J dropped 7; count of bases not matched to a gene: 3. Germline V CDR1 and CDR2: SGHTA, FQGTGA. The CDR3 loop spans 15 amino acids. The CDR3 loop is CASSLTPDRNSPLHF. As DNA, the CDR3 is TGTGCCAGCAGCTTAACCCCGGACAGGAATTCACCCCTCCACTTT.

The gene calls are TRBV6-5 and TRBJ1-2; TRBD1 agrees at 8 bases. Germline CDR1 is MNHEY and CDR2 is SVGAGI. The CDR3 loop spans 13 amino acids. Germline trimming cut 6 bases from V and 7 bases from J; bases unmatched to any gene: 7. CDR3 amino acids: CASRLDRGSGYTF. CDR3 sequence (DNA): TGTGCCAGCAGACTCGACAGGGGCAGTGGCTACACCTTC.

The chain combines TRBV28 with TRBJ1-3, with 10 bases aligning to TRBD1. CDR3 length: 16 residues. Per the germline V gene, CDR1 is MDHEN and CDR2 is SYDVKM. The V and J ends lost 6 bases and 9 bases, in that order; junction bases with no gene match: 14. The CDR3 coding sequence is TGTGCCAGCAGCGGTCCGGGACAGGGGTTTGGGGGCACCATATATTTT. Protein product: CASSGPGQGFGGTIYF.

The V and J genes are TRBV19 and TRBJ1-1; 11 bases agree with TRBD1. The CDR3 length is 15 residues. The junction had 6 bases not matched to a gene; V was cut back by 4 bases and J by 5 bases. Germline CDR1 is LNHDA and CDR2 is SQIVND (reference sequence). In nucleotides, the CDR3 is TGTGCCAGTAGTAACGGACAGGGGGCGCAAACTGAAGCTTTCTTT. It translates to CASSNGQGAQTEAFF. The variable domain in full, completed from reference TRBV19 and TRBJ1-1, reads DGGITQSPKYLFRKEGQNVTLSCEQNLNHDAMYWYRQDPGQGLRLIYYSQIVNDFQKGDIAEGYSVSREKKESFPLTVTSAQKNPTAFYLCASSNGQGAQTEAFFGQGTRLTVV.

The genes are TRBV5-6 and TRBJ1-2; no firm D call. The V end was cut by 1 base, the J end by 8 bases, with 9 bases between. The CDR3 has 12 residues. CDR1 is SGHDT, CDR2 YYEEEE, per germline. This chain's CDR3 is CASSLLAGGYTF. The CDR3 DNA reads TGTGCCAGCAGCTTGTTAGCGGGCGGCTACACCTTC.

The gene calls are TRBV11-3 and TRBJ2-2, with D unresolved. Germline CDR1 and CDR2: SGHNT and YENEEA. The CDR3 consists of 13 residues. V was trimmed by 2 bases and J by 3 bases, leaving 4 bases between them. CDR3 sequence reads: CASSLPDTGELFF. In nucleotides, the CDR3 is TGTGCCAGCAGCTTACCGGACACCGGGGAGCTGTTTTTT.

J is TRBJ2-7 and V is TRBV5-4; 7 bases line up with TRBD2. Germline CDR1 is SGHNT and CDR2 is YYREEE (reference sequence). V lost 4 bases, J lost 4 bases, and 2 bases stayed unmatched. The CDR3 contains 12 residues. CDR3: CASSSGTYEQYF. CDR3 sequence (DNA): TGTGCCAGCAGCAGCGGGACGTACGAGCAGTACTTC.

The sample holds one count of this clone. This rearrangement joins TRBV28 to TRBJ1-4, with 8 bases lining up with TRBD1. Looked up from germline, CDR1 is MDHEN and CDR2 is SYDVKM. With 3 bases clipped from V and 5 bases from J, the junction kept 2 bases outside the gene matches. This CDR3 spans 14 amino acids. As DNA, the CDR3 is TGTGCCAGCAGTTTTTGGACAGGGAATGAAAAACTGTTTTTT. Translated: CASSFWTGNEKLFF.

The V gene is TRBV18, the J gene TRBJ2-7; 10 bases are a match to TRBD1. V shed 4 bases, J shed 6 bases, and the junction held 6 bases outside the gene matches. This CDR3 comprises 14 residues. CDR1 is KGHSH, CDR2 LQKENI, per germline. The CDR3 here is CASSQRDRGSEQYF. Written as DNA, the CDR3 is TGTGCCAGCTCACAACGGGACAGGGGTTCCGAGCAGTACTTC.

The gene calls are TRBV28 and TRBJ2-1; 9 nucleotides agree with TRBD2. CDR1 is MDHEN and CDR2 is SYDVKM in the germline V gene. This CDR3 is built from 16 residues. Losses at the gene ends were 2 bases for V and 7 bases for J; bases not matched to a gene: 9. This chain's CDR3 is CASSLPIAGVYNEQFF. The CDR3 coding sequence is TGTGCCAGCAGTTTACCCATAGCGGGAGTGTATAATGAGCAGTTCTTC.

In this sample, this clone turned up once. The chain carries TRBV2 and TRBJ2-2, with D possibly being TRBD1 (6 bases). The CDR3 loop spans 14 amino acids. CDR1 and CDR2 (germline): SNHLY, FYNNEI. V was trimmed by 6 bases and J by 3 bases, leaving 11 bases between them. The DNA for the CDR3 is TGTGCCAGCAGAACAGGGTGGGACACCGGGGAGCTGTTTTTT. This codes for CASRTGWDTGELFF.